Below, 8 T cell receptor beta chains from the same sample are listed, as sequenced in a study of patients and donors after allogeneic stem cell transplantation. TCRdb re-called the RT-PCR reads through MiXCR, storing one row per CDR3 protein. Of approximately 160,000 distinct CDR3 sequences in the sample, roughly 30% were seen once. Sequenced sample: blood, either unsorted or a sorted T cell fraction (not recorded which). Receptor source: a human donor who was either an allogeneic HSCT recipient or a stem cell or donor lymphocyte infusion donor (not recorded which). It is not recorded whose cells these are; they may come from a transplant donor.

This clonotype was counted only a few times. The rearrangement uses TRBV5-1 and TRBJ2-3; D might be TRBD2 (5 bases). The CDR3 has 16 amino acids. V lost 5 bases and J 2 bases, leaving 18 bases between the germline ends. In germline, CDR1 is SGHRS, CDR2 YFSETQ. The CDR3 DNA reads TGCGCCAGCAGTTTTCTAGTGGGAGTGGTCACAGATACGCAGTATTTT. This encodes CASSFLVGVVTDTQYF.

The CDR3 nucleotides are TGCAGTGCTAGAGATGGGAACAGCCCCTACGAGCAGTACTTC. It specifies CSARDGNSPYEQYF. The gene calls are TRBV20-1 and TRBJ2-7; D uncertain. V shed 0 bases and J shed 2 bases, with 11 bases lying between them. The CDR3 covers 14 residues. Germline lookup yields CDR1 DFQATT and CDR2 SNEGSKA (reference sequence).

This clonotype has ten or more counts. The CDR3 DNA reads TGCAGCGTTGAGACAGGGAGAGATCCCGGACTTTATGGCTACACCTTC. Its translation is CSVETGRDPGLYGYTF. The chain has TRBV29-1 and TRBJ1-2; 7 bases align to TRBD1. The junction had 15 bases not matched to a gene; V was cut back by 3 bases and J by 5 bases. This CDR3 contains 16 residues. Germline CDR1 SQVTM, CDR2 ANQGSEA.

This clonotype was recorded a few times. This chain joins TRBV10-3 and TRBJ2-7; D gene ambiguous. There are 15 residues in the CDR3. V was cut by 10 bases and J by 3 bases, with 22 bases left in between. CDR1 ENHRY and CDR2 SYGVKD come from the germline V gene. In DNA form, the CDR3 reads TGTGCCACCCGAATGGACGCCAGAAAAGGCTACGAGCAGTACTTC. Translation gives CATRMDARKGYEQYF.

This chain connects TRBV11-2 to TRBJ1-4; weak D call: TRBD1 (5 bases). Per germline, CDR1 SGHAT and CDR2 FQNNGV. The CDR3 totals 16 residues. Deletions cut 5 bases from V and 5 bases from J, with 18 bases between. CDR3 DNA: TGTGCCAGCAGCCCTGGGGCCGGATGGAGAAATGAAAAACTGTTTTTT. Translation gives CASSPGAGWRNEKLFF.

The CDR3 sequence is CASSQNIPGTGTGANVLTF. The CDR3 DNA follows: TGTGCCAGCAGCCAAAACATTCCCGGGACAGGGACCGGGGCCAACGTCCTGACTTTC. The chain employs TRBV3-1 and TRBJ2-6, with 9 bases lining up with TRBD1. Looked up from germline, CDR1 is LGHDT and CDR2 is YNNKEL (reference sequence). V shed 2 bases, J shed 4 bases, and the junction held 12 bases outside the gene matches. This CDR3 region has 19 residues. Supplemented by reference TRBV3-1 and TRBJ2-6, the full variable domain reads DTAVSQTPKYLVTQMGNDKSIKCEQNLGHDTMYWYKQDSKKFLKIMFSYNNKELIINETVPNRFSPKSPDKAHLNLHINSLELGDSAVYFCASSQNIPGTGTGANVLTFGAGSRLTVL.

V usage is TRBV12-3 or TRBV12-4 and J usage is TRBJ2-5; D may match TRBD1 or TRBD2 (6 bases each). CDR3 length: 17 amino acids. V gave up 3 bases and J gave up 5 bases, with 22 bases separating them. This chain's CDR3 is CASSFIVGRGGEETQYF. For the CDR3, the DNA is TGTGCCAGCAGTTTTATAGTCGGCAGGGGAGGTGAGGAGACCCAGTACTTC.

This clonotype was counted many times. The rearrangement links TRBV12-3 or TRBV12-4 to TRBJ1-1; maybe TRBD1 (5 bases). Trimming pared 6 bases from V and 9 bases from J, leaving 14 bases between. CDR3 length equals 12 residues. The CDR3 here is CASSPGGVKAFF. The CDR3 DNA sequence: TGTGCCAGCAGCCCTGGGGGGGTAAAAGCTTTCTTT.